The present T cell receptor beta chain was sequenced within a study of CD8+CD57+ T cells in acquired aplastic anemia. Overall study context: Mean DNA quantity obtained from sorted CD4+ and CD8+ cells was 3.2 ug.

TCR beta VDJ and CDR3 were profiled, and genomic DNA was the template. TCRdb fed the reads into MiXCR, producing one record per CDR3 protein. The sample shows around 430,000 distinct CDR3 sequences, around 30% of them seen only once. Overall study findings and caveats: Some 30 shared CD8+ CDR3s appeared highly expressed within patients' immunodominant clones.

The CDR3 has 17 amino acids. The germline CDR1 and CDR2 sequences are SQVTM and ANQGSEA. Trimming took 5 bases from V and 0 from J, leaving 22 bases between them. Points on this clonotype: Its target is unknown.

CD8+CD57+ cell expansion had been shown by flow cytometry in patients chosen for sequencing. The cohort consisted entirely of patients having severe acquired aplastic anemia. Blood samples were obtained from patients who had received no prior therapy. The sequence derives from a human donor with aplastic anemia. The sequenced sample was sorted CD4+, CD8+, or CD8+CD57+ T cells (not recorded which) from PBMCs. The V call is TRBV29-1, the J call TRBJ1-1; D may be TRBD1 (6 bases). The CDR3 nucleotides read TGCAGCGTTATTTCATGGACAAGGGGGAGCATGAACACTGAAGCTTTCTTT. Translating gives CSVISWTRGSMNTEAFF. The variable domain in full, completed from reference TRBV29-1 and TRBJ1-1, reads SAVISQKPSRDICQRGTSLTIQCQVDSQVTMMFWYRQQPGQSLTLIATANQGSEATYESGFVIDKFPISRPNLTFSTLTVSNMSPEDSSIYLCSVISWTRGSMNTEAFFGQGTRLTVV.